Listed below are T cell receptor beta chains from one sample, sequenced in a study of OX40 agonist ivuxolimab in advanced cancers. Generated by immunoSEQ multiplex PCR, the TCRdb table keeps only in-frame clones and is missing some. The sample yields fewer than 50,000 clones, more than 70% seen once. The starting material was CD4+ or CD8+ T cells sorted from blood, obtained in a trial of the OX40 agonist ivuxolimab. All receptors derive from an adult with an advanced solid tumor such as melanoma, head and neck, liver or kidney cancer. Each CDR3 is given with its conserved first and last residue. A D gene is named only where the DNA matches it firmly. Size is omitted from some rows. Given values are once, few, many or a class for expanded clones.

>TRBD1|TRBV7-9|-|TRBJ2-3
TGTGCCAGCAGTCTACAGGGGCAACCTAGCACAGATACGCAGTATTTT
CASSLQGQPSTDTQYF
>-|TRBV5-8|-|TRBJ2-2
TGTGCCAGCAGCAGAAACACCGGGGAGCTGTTTTTT
CASSRNTGELFF
>TRBD1|TRBV7-9|-|TRBJ1-2
TGTGCCAGCAGCTTAACGGGACAGGGGGTCCGCGGCTACACCTTC
CASSLTGQGVRGYTF
>-|TRBV6-5|-|TRBJ2-5
TGTGCCAGCAGTTACAGTTGGGCAGTTCGGCAGGAGACCCAGTACTTC
CASSYSWAVRQETQYF
>-|TRBV5-1|-|TRBJ1-4
TGCGCCAGCAGCGTTGGGGCTGGGTCTAATGAAAAACTGTTTTTT
CASSVGAGSNEKLFF
>TRBD2|TRBV7-2|once|TRBJ2-7
TGTGCCAGCAGCCCAGGCGGGGGGCCTTACGAGCAGTACTTC
CASSPGGGPYEQYF
>-|TRBV11-3|-|TRBJ1-1
TGTGCCAGCAGCCCGCAAGAATCCACTGAAGCTTTCTTT
CASSPQESTEAFF
>-|TRBV7-9|-|TRBJ2-3
TGTGCCAGCAGCCTCCCCCCACGCGCAATTGTGGGTACAGATACGCAGTATTTT
CASSLPPRAIVGTDTQYF
>-|TRBV11-3|-|TRBJ2-7
TGTGCCAGCAGCTTAGGAGGGACTCAGTACTTC
CASSLGGTQYF
>TRBD1|TRBV5-1|-|TRBJ1-5
TGCGCCAGCAGCTGGGGACAGGGGAGCAATCAGCCCCAGCATTTT
CASSWGQGSNQPQHF
>TRBD2|TRBV7-2|-|TRBJ2-5
TGTGCCAGCAGACATAGCGGGGGGGGCACGGAGACCCAGTACTTC
CASRHSGGGTETQYF
>-|TRBV30|few|TRBJ2-3
TGTGCCTGGAGTGGGGGTTTGGACACAGATACGCAGTATTTT
CAWSGGLDTDTQYF
>-|TRBV4-1|-|TRBJ1-2
TGCGCCAGCAGCCAAGGATCCACGGGCTACACCTTC
CASSQGSTGYTF
>-|TRBV7-9|-|TRBJ2-2
TGTGCCAGCAGCTTGAACACCGGGGAGCTGTTTTTT
CASSLNTGELFF
>TRBD2|TRBV5-8|-|TRBJ2-2
TGTGCCAGCAGCGCCTATAGCGGGGAATCCGGGGAGCTGTTTTTT
CASSAYSGESGELFF
>-|TRBV20-1|-|TRBJ2-1
TGCAGTGCTAGGGCTGACGGGGAGCAGTTCTTC
CSARADGEQFF
>TRBD1|TRBV5-1|once|TRBJ2-2
TGCGCCAGCAGCCAGGATCCGGGACAGGGGGCCGGCGGGGAGCTGTTTTTT
CASSQDPGQGAGGELFF
>-|TRBV5-1|once|TRBJ2-5
TGCGCCAGCAGTTTCACAAGTGCAGGGATACAGACCCAGTACTTC
CASSFTSAGIQTQYF
>-|TRBV10-3|-|TRBJ2-5
TGTGCCATCAGTGAGTCAGGGTTAGCCAGCGGCCAAGAGACCCAGTACTTC
CAISESGLASGQETQYF
>-|TRBV5-4|-|TRBJ1-1
TGTGCCAGCAGCTTGGTTAGGGACACTGAAGCTTTCTTT
CASSLVRDTEAFF
>-|TRBV2|-|TRBJ2-1
TGTGCCAGCAGTGGTAGGACCATCTCCTACAATGAGCAGTTCTTC
CASSGRTISYNEQFF
>-|TRBV11-3|-|TRBJ2-5
TGTGCCAGCAGCCCAAGCTTACCGGGCTTAGGGAGAGAGACCCAGTACTTC
CASSPSLPGLGRETQYF
>TRBD1|TRBV29-1|-|TRBJ1-2
TGCAGCGTTGGAAAACTGACAGGGCTTAACTATGGCTACACCTTC
CSVGKLTGLNYGYTF
>TRBD2|TRBV7-2|-|TRBJ2-2
TGTGCCAGCAGCTTAAGAACTAGCGGGGATACCGGGGAGCTGTTTTTT
CASSLRTSGDTGELFF
>-|TRBV10-1|once|TRBJ2-2
TGCGCCAGCAGTGAACCCCCGCTGGGACCCGGGGAGCTGTTTTTT
CASSEPPLGPGELFF
>TRBD2|TRBV30|-|TRBJ2-5
TGTGCCTGGGCGGGGGGGCCGGAGACCCAGTACTTC
CAWAGGPETQYF
>TRBD2|TRBV7-8|once|TRBJ2-1
TGTGCCAGCAGCCCACTAGCGGGGATGTACAATGAGCAGTTCTTC
CASSPLAGMYNEQFF
>TRBD1|TRBV28|-|TRBJ1-1
TGTGCCAGCAGTTTTACAGGGGAAGGGAACACTGAAGCTTTCTTT
CASSFTGEGNTEAFF
>-|TRBV7-8|-|TRBJ1-4
TGTGCCAGCAGCTTACTGGCAGGGCTCGAGAGAACTAATGAAAAACTGTTTTTT
CASSLLAGLERTNEKLFF
>TRBD1|TRBV5-1|-|TRBJ1-5
TGCGCCAGCAGCTTGGGGGACAGGATAGATCAGCCCCAGCATTTT
CASSLGDRIDQPQHF
>TRBD2|TRBV5-1|-|TRBJ2-7
TGCGCCAGCAGCCCCGGGGGAGGGGATGGCGAGCAGTACTTC
CASSPGGGDGEQYF
>-|TRBV5-1|-|TRBJ1-5
TGCGCCAGCAGCTTGTCAGGGGAAGATCAGCCCCAGCATTTT
CASSLSGEDQPQHF
>-|TRBV20-1|-|TRBJ2-7
TGCAGTGCTCGGGGAGGTTACGAGCAGTACTTC
CSARGGYEQYF
>TRBD2|TRBV9|-|TRBJ2-3
TGTGCCAGCGGCCTAGCGGTGACAGATACGCAGTATTTT
CASGLAVTDTQYF
>-|TRBV7-9|few|TRBJ2-7
TGTGCCAGCCGGGGATTGGGGGAGCAGTACTTC
CASRGLGEQYF
>-|TRBV5-1|-|TRBJ1-1
TGCGCCAGCAGCTTCGGGACGGTGAACACTGAAGCTTTCTTT
CASSFGTVNTEAFF
>-|TRBV9|-|TRBJ2-1
TGTGCCAGCAGCGTGACAACAGGATACTACAATGAGCAGTTCTTC
CASSVTTGYYNEQFF
>TRBD1|TRBV5-5|-|TRBJ1-5
TGTGCCAGCGGGACAGGATATAGCAATCAGCCCCAGCATTTT
CASGTGYSNQPQHF
>-|TRBV7-8|-|TRBJ1-1
TGTGCCAGCAGCTCCGGAGGTGCGATCTACACTGAAGCTTTCTTT
CASSSGGAIYTEAFF
>-|TRBV7-2|-|TRBJ2-1
TGTGCCAGCAGCTTAGAGGGCATGTTTGAGCAGTTCTTC
CASSLEGMFEQFF
>-|TRBV30|-|TRBJ1-4
TGTGCCTGGAGTGTATCTATAGGGGTATCGGAAAAACTGTTTTTT
CAWSVSIGVSEKLFF